These 27 T cell receptor beta chains were all obtained from the same sample, sequenced in a study of cytomegalovirus exposure and HLA in healthy donors. This PCR relied on a set of 60 Vbeta primers and 13 Jbeta primers. The repertoire was sequenced with immunoSEQ multiplex PCR; TCRdb's copy has only in-frame clones and lacks some. Of about 180,000 clones in the sample, roughly 82% were seen once. Source material: PBMCs. The receptors originated from a man aged 40-55 years in good health and CMV-seronegative.

The genes are TRBV6-6 and TRBJ1-3; 7 nucleotides agree with TRBD1. Germline lookup yields CDR1 MNHNY and CDR2 SVGAGI (reference sequence). V lost 0 bases, J lost 4 bases, and 3 bases stayed unmatched. CDR3 length equals 15 residues. CDR3 DNA: TGTGCCAGCAGTTACTCGCAGGGGGAAGGAAACACCATATATTTT. It yields the protein CASSYSQGEGNTIYF.

This clone came up once. The chain carries TRBV5-1 and TRBJ2-2; 14 bases agree with TRBD2. The CDR3 contains 18 residues. V lost 2 bases to trimming and J lost 5 bases; unmatched junction nucleotides: 8. Germline V lookup: CDR1 SGHRS, CDR2 YFSETQ. This CDR3 reads CASSFRTSGRRGTGELFF. The CDR3 region has the DNA TGCGCCAGCAGCTTCAGGACTAGCGGGAGGCGGGGGACCGGGGAGCTGTTTTTT. The variable domain in full, with the rest retrieved from reference TRBV5-1 and TRBJ2-2, is KAGVTQTPRYLIKTRGQQVTLSCSPISGHRSVSWYQQTPGQGLQFLFEYFSETQRNKGNFPGRFSGRQFSNSRSEMNVSTLELGDSALYLCASSFRTSGRRGTGELFFGEGSRLTVL.

CDR3 sequence reads: CSVEATGEWKETQYF. For the CDR3, the DNA is TGCAGCGTTGAGGCTACGGGGGAGTGGAAAGAGACCCAGTACTTC. The J gene is TRBJ2-5, the V gene TRBV29-1; D possibly corresponds to TRBD2 (6 bases). V lost 3 bases and J lost 3, with 17 bases in between. The germline CDR1 and CDR2 sequences are SQVTM and ANQGSEA. The CDR3 consists of 15 residues.

The genes are TRBV30 and TRBJ2-1; possible D gene TRBD2, 7 bases. The germline gives CDR1 GTSNPN, CDR2 SVGIG (reference sequence). There are 13 residues in the CDR3. Trimming removed 1 base from V and 10 bases from J, with 14 bases in between. In DNA, the CDR3 is TGTGCCTGGAGTGGGGGGGGCAGCGGGGAGCAGTTCTTC. Encoded protein: CAWSGGGSGEQFF. The variable domain in full, completed from reference TRBV30 and TRBJ2-1, reads SQTIHQWPATLVQPVGSPLSLECTVEGTSNPNLYWYRQAAGRGLQLLFYSVGIGQISSEVPQNLSASRPQDRQFILSSKKLLLSDSGFYLCAWSGGGSGEQFFGPGTRLTVL.

The gene calls are TRBV27 and TRBJ1-3; D gene uncertain. V lost 4 bases to trimming and J lost 0 bases, with 4 bases between them. CDR3 size: 13 residues. Germline CDR1 MNHEY, CDR2 SMNVEV (reference sequence). The CDR3 DNA sequence: TGTGCCAGCAGTTCCTTCTCTGGAAACACCATATATTTT. Its protein product is CASSSFSGNTIYF.

This chain uses TRBV9 with TRBJ1-1; D not resolved. The V end was cut by 4 bases, the J end by 3 bases, with 13 bases between. Per germline, CDR1 SGDLS and CDR2 YYNGEE. The CDR3 has 14 residues. DNA for the CDR3: TGTGCCAGCAGCCCTAGGTTTTGGGACACTGAAGCTTTCTTT. Its translation is CASSPRFWDTEAFF.

The chain has TRBV28 and TRBJ1-2; 8 bases line up with TRBD1. CDR3 size: 19 residues. The trim removed 7 bases at V and 3 bases at J, leaving 22 bases unmatched. Looked up from germline, CDR1 is MDHEN and CDR2 is SYDVKM. The CDR3 loop is CASTHQVGANRGVDYGYTF. CDR3 coding DNA: TGTGCCAGCACCCATCAAGTAGGGGCCAACAGGGGGGTGGACTATGGCTACACCTTC.

J is TRBJ2-7 and V is TRBV7-3; unclear D gene. The length of the CDR3 is 14 residues. V gave up 0 bases and J gave up 5 bases, with 11 bases separating them. Germline V gene sequence: CDR1 SGHTA, CDR2 FQGTGA. This chain's CDR3 is CASSLTRVADEQYF. The CDR3 nucleotides read TGTGCCAGCAGCTTAACCCGGGTAGCAGACGAGCAGTACTTC.

The genes are TRBV12-5 and TRBJ1-5; 10 nucleotides match TRBD1. The CDR3 length is 17 residues. Unmatched junction bases numbered 9, after V lost 0 bases and J lost 7 bases. The germline V gene has CDR1 LGHNT and CDR2 FRNRAP. This chain's CDR3 is CASGLVRGGQGCQPQHF. The CDR3 coding sequence is TGTGCTAGTGGTTTGGTACGAGGGGGACAGGGGTGCCAGCCCCAGCATTTT. Drawing the rest from reference TRBV12-5 and TRBJ1-5, the complete variable domain is DARVTQTPRHKVTEMGQEVTMRCQPILGHNTVFWYRQTMMQGLELLAYFRNRAPLDDSGMPKDRFSAEMPDATLATLKIQPSEPRDSAVYFCASGLVRGGQGCQPQHFGDGTRLSIL.

The chain links TRBV11-2 to TRBJ2-7, with 7 bases lining up with TRBD2. Germline V gene sequence: CDR1 SGHAT, CDR2 FQNNGV. The CDR3 is made up of 17 amino acids. V was pared by 0 bases and J by 5 bases, with 13 bases of the junction left unmatched. In nucleotides, the CDR3 is TGTGCCAGCAGCTTAGAAAGGATTGGCGGGAGATTCGACGAGCAGTACTTC. Its protein product is CASSLERIGGRFDEQYF.

V is TRBV5-6 and J is TRBJ2-7; 7 bases are shared with TRBD1. The CDR3 covers 12 residues. Per germline, CDR1 SGHDT and CDR2 YYEEEE. Losses at the gene ends were 4 bases for V and 10 bases for J; bases not matched to a gene: 8. As DNA, the CDR3 is TGTGCCAGCAGCCGAAGCAGGGGGTTTCAGTACTTC. As protein: CASSRSRGFQYF.

The rearrangement uses TRBV6-6 and TRBJ2-3; possible D gene TRBD1, 5 bases. CDR1 MNHNY and CDR2 SVGAGI come from the germline V gene (reference sequence). V lost 6 bases, J lost 6 bases, and 19 bases lay in between. This CDR3 is 15 amino acids long. The CDR3 region has the DNA TGTGCCAGCAGGACCGACAGACTTAGAGCGGATACGCAGTATTTT. Translated, it gives CASRTDRLRADTQYF.

The V gene is TRBV19, the J gene TRBJ1-2, with a weak D call TRBD1 (5 bases). V dropped 5 bases and J dropped 7 bases, with 11 bases sitting between them. The CDR3 extends over 12 amino acids. Germline V CDR1 and CDR2: LNHDA, SQIVND (reference sequence). CDR3 residues: CASSPRETGYTF. CDR3 coding DNA: TGTGCCAGTAGTCCCAGGGAAACTGGCTACACCTTC.

This chain connects TRBV7-3 to TRBJ2-3, with D tentatively TRBD2 (5 bases). This CDR3 has 13 residues. Germline loops: CDR1 SGHTA, CDR2 FQGTGA. The V end was cut by 1 base, the J end by 4 bases, with 6 bases between. As DNA, the CDR3 is TGTGCCAGCAGCTTAAGTAGCGCAGATACGCAGTATTTT. Translation: CASSLSSADTQYF. Full variable domain (rest looked up from reference TRBV7-3 and TRBJ2-3): GAGVSQTPSNKVTEKGKYVELRCDPISGHTALYWYRQSLGQGPEFLIYFQGTGAADDSGLPNDRFFAVRPEGSVSTLKIQRTERGDSAVYLCASSLSSADTQYFGPGTRLTVL.

The chain combines TRBV28 with TRBJ2-2; 10 positions agree with TRBD1. V was clipped by 3 bases and J by 6 bases; unmatched bases: 4. Per germline, CDR1 MDHEN and CDR2 SYDVKM. The CDR3 covers 15 residues. The CDR3 DNA follows: TGTGCCAGCAGTTTGGGGACAGGGGAGGCCGGGGAGCTGTTTTTT. Its protein product is CASSLGTGEAGELFF.

The chain combines TRBV6-1 with TRBJ2-3, with 7 bases fitting TRBD2. With 7 bases clipped from V and 3 bases from J, the junction kept 7 bases outside the gene matches. Germline lookup yields CDR1 MNHNS and CDR2 SASEGT. The CDR3 sequence is 14 residues long. The CDR3 DNA is TGTGCCAGCACCGGACTAGTCGGGACAGATACGCAGTATTTT. It yields the protein CASTGLVGTDTQYF.

The V gene is TRBV30, the J gene TRBJ1-3; D is unclear. The CDR3 spans 13 residues. The germline gives CDR1 GTSNPN, CDR2 SVGIG (reference sequence). The V end was cut by 5 bases, the J end by 2 bases, with 10 bases between. The CDR3 DNA sequence: TGTGCCTGGGCGACCGCGGCTGGAAACACCATATATTTT. This codes for CAWATAAGNTIYF.

The CDR3 nucleotides read TGTGCCAGCTCACCAGGGCTGCCCGGGGAGCTGTTTTTT. Amino acids: CASSPGLPGELFF. The chain combines TRBV18 with TRBJ2-2; no clear D. The CDR3 consists of 13 residues. Trimming removed 2 bases from V and 6 bases from J, with 7 bases in between. Germline V CDR1 and CDR2: KGHSH, LQKENI.

This chain uses TRBV5-1 with TRBJ2-7; 7 bases fit TRBD1. CDR1 is SGHRS, CDR2 YFSETQ, per germline. The V and J ends lost 0 bases and 3 bases, in that order; junction bases with no gene match: 9. The CDR3 is 16 amino acids. The CDR3 reads CASSLGRDRVIYEQYF. The CDR3 bases are TGCGCCAGCAGCTTGGGACGAGACAGGGTCATCTACGAGCAGTACTTC.

The J gene is TRBJ1-5, the V gene TRBV19; 9 nucleotides agree with TRBD1. CDR1 is LNHDA, CDR2 SQIVND, per germline (reference sequence). Trimming removed 10 bases from V and 7 bases from J; junction bases left unmatched: 8. The length of the CDR3 is 13 residues. This CDR3 is CATRGQGSQPQHF. CDR3 DNA: TGTGCCACCCGGGGACAGGGAAGCCAGCCCCAGCATTTT. Filled out from reference TRBV19 and TRBJ1-5, the complete variable domain reads DGGITQSPKYLFRKEGQNVTLSCEQNLNHDAMYWYRQDPGQGLRLIYYSQIVNDFQKGDIAEGYSVSREKKESFPLTVTSAQKNPTAFYLCATRGQGSQPQHFGDGTRLSIL.

The genes are TRBV30 and TRBJ1-6, with D unclear. Germline values: CDR1 GTSNPN, CDR2 SVGIG (reference sequence). V lost 5 bases to trimming and J lost 0 bases, with 14 bases between them. CDR3 length equals 16 residues. CDR3 sequence (DNA): TGTGCCTGGCGTCGGAGGGCGAGCTCCTATAATTCACCCCTCCACTTT. It codes for CAWRRRASSYNSPLHF.

CDR3 protein: CASIAGKADTQYF. As DNA, the CDR3 is TGTGCCAGCATTGCGGGAAAGGCAGATACGCAGTATTTT. The chain carries TRBV28 and TRBJ2-3; possibly TRBD2 for D (6 bases). This CDR3 region has 13 residues. Trimming stripped 7 bases from V and 4 bases from J, with 12 bases between. From germline, CDR1 is MDHEN and CDR2 SYDVKM.

CDR3 nucleotides: TGCGCCAGCAGCTCGGACAGGGCCCTCATGAACACTGAAGCTTTCTTT. It yields the protein CASSSDRALMNTEAFF. V and J are TRBV5-1 and TRBJ1-1; TRBD1 agrees at 8 bases. The CDR3 consists of 16 residues. The germline V gene encodes CDR1 SGHRS and CDR2 YFSETQ. V shed 3 bases, J shed 0 bases, and the junction held 7 bases outside the gene matches.

The CDR3 protein is CASSPFIGGNQPQHF. CDR3 nucleotide sequence: TGTGCCAGCTCTCCCTTTATAGGGGGCAATCAGCCCCAGCATTTT. This sequence joins TRBV7-9 and TRBJ1-5; a possible D gene is TRBD1 (5 bases). V lost 8 bases and J lost 2, with 16 bases in between. The germline V gene has CDR1 SEHNR and CDR2 FQNEAQ (reference sequence). The CDR3 runs 15 residues.

This clone was seen just once. This rearrangement joins TRBV7-3 to TRBJ2-1; 9 bases fit TRBD2. CDR1 and CDR2 (germline): SGHTA, FQGTGA. This CDR3 region has 14 residues. The trim removed 4 bases at V and 9 bases at J, leaving 7 bases unmatched. The CDR3 region is CASSSRGRAIEQFF. In DNA, the CDR3 is TGTGCCAGCAGCTCCCGCGGGAGGGCGATTGAGCAGTTCTTC.

The gene calls are TRBV28 and TRBJ1-1; D gene ambiguous. Trimming took 5 bases from V and 5 from J, leaving 12 bases between them. The CDR3 sequence is 13 residues long. Germline loops: CDR1 MDHEN, CDR2 SYDVKM. The CDR3 loop is CASSGHPGTEAFF. The CDR3 DNA sequence: TGTGCCAGCAGTGGGCACCCGGGGACTGAAGCTTTCTTT. Using reference TRBV28 and TRBJ1-1 for the parts outside the CDR3, the full variable domain is DVKVTQSSRYLVKRTGEKVFLECVQDMDHENMFWYRQDPGLGLRLIYFSYDVKMKEKGDIPEGYSVSREKKERFSLILESASTNQTSMYLCASSGHPGTEAFFGQGTRLTVV.

The rearrangement uses TRBV11-2 and TRBJ1-6, with D uncertain. Germline V lookup: CDR1 SGHAT, CDR2 FQNNGV. V was clipped by 5 bases and J by 9 bases, with 23 bases between them. CDR3 length equals 17 residues. The CDR3 spells CASSRVSPRYPSSPLHF. The CDR3 coding sequence is TGTGCCAGCAGCCGTGTTTCCCCCCGCTATCCGTCTTCACCCCTCCACTTT.